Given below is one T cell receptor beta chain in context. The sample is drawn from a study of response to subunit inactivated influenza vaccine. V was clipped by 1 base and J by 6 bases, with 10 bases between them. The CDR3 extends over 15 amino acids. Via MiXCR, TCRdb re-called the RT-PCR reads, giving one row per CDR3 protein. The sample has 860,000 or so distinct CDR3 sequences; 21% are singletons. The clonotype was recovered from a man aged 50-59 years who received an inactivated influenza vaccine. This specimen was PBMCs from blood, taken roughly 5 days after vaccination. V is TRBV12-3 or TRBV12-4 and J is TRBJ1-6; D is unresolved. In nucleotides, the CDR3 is TGTGCCAGCAGTTTAGAGCGGGGAACTAATTCACCCCTCCACTTT. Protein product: CASSLERGTNSPLHF.